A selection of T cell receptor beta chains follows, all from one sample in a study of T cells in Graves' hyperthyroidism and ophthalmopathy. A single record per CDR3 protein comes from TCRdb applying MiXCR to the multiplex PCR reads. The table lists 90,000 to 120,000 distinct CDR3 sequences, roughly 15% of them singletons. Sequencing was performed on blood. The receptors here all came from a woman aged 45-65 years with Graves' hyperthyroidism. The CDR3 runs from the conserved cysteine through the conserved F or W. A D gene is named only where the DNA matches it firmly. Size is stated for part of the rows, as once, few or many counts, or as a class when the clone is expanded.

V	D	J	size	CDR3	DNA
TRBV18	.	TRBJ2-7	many	CASSPETGAGYEQYF	TGTGCCAGCTCACCGGAGACAGGTGCCGGCTACGAGCAGTACTTC
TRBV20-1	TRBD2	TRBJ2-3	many	CSAPNPPSGSIDTQYF	TGCAGTGCTCCAAACCCCCCTAGCGGGAGCATTGATACGCAGTATTTT
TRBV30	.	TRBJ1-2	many	CAWSTGSLGGYGYTF	TGTGCCTGGAGTACAGGCTCTCTTGGTGGCTATGGCTACACCTTC
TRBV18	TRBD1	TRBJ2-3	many	CASSGPGDRRDTQYF	TGTGCCAGCTCGGGCCCCGGGGACAGGAGAGATACGCAGTATTTT
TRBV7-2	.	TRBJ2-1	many	CASSLGVNNEQFF	TGTGCCAGCAGCTTAGGGGTTAACAATGAGCAGTTCTTC
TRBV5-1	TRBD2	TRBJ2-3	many	CASSAGTSPNTDTQYF	TGCGCCAGCAGCGCGGGGACTAGCCCAAACACAGATACGCAGTATTTT
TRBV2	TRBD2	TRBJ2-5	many	CATASGRGETQYF	TGTGCCACAGCTAGCGGGAGGGGAGAGACCCAGTACTTC
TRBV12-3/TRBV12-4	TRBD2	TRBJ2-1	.	CASREGTSGFEQFF	TGTGCCAGCAGGGAAGGGACTAGCGGATTTGAGCAGTTCTTC
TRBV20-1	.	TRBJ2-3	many	CSARTPGPSGDTQYF	TGCAGTGCTAGGACGCCAGGGCCGAGTGGAGATACGCAGTATTTT
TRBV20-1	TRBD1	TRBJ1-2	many	CSARFRDRGGLWGYTF	TGCAGTGCTAGGTTCCGGGACAGGGGGGGACTGTGGGGCTACACCTTC
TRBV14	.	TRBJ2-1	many	CASSPVRLSLQSSYNEQFF	TGTGCCAGCAGCCCTGTACGACTGTCTCTACAGAGCTCCTACAATGAGCAGTTCTTC
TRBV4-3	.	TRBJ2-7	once	CASSQDRSGAYEQYF	TGCGCCAGCAGCCAAGACAGGTCAGGGGCCTACGAGCAGTACTTC
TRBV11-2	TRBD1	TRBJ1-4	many	CASSFDRGISEKLFF	TGTGCCAGCAGCTTCGACAGGGGGATTAGTGAAAAACTGTTTTTT
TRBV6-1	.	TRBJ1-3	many	CASSFRQSTSGNTIYF	TGTGCCAGCAGTTTCCGACAGAGTACCTCTGGAAACACCATATATTTT
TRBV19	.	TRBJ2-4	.	CASSIAIAKNIQYF	TGTGCCAGTAGTATCGCCATAGCCAAAAACATTCAGTACTTC
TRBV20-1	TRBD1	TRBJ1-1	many	CSASRTGEAFF	TGCAGTGCTAGCAGGACAGGGGAAGCTTTCTTT
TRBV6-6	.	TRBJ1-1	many	CASSYSPGENTEAFF	TGTGCCAGCAGTTACTCGCCGGGGGAGAACACTGAAGCTTTCTTT
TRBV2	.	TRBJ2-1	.	CASRGREPYNEQFF	TGTGCCAGCCGGGGCAGGGAGCCCTACAATGAGCAGTTCTTC
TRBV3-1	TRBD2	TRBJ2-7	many	CASSLTLAAYEQYF	TGTGCCAGCAGCCTTACACTAGCGGCCTACGAGCAGTACTTC
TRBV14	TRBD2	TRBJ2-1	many	CASSPISGRMRNEQFF	TGTGCCAGCAGCCCGATTAGCGGGAGAATGAGGAATGAGCAGTTCTTC
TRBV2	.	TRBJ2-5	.	CASSDRGETQYF	TGTGCCAGCAGTGACAGGGGAGAGACCCAGTACTTC
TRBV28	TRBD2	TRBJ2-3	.	CASSLRSGGADTQYF	TGTGCCAGCAGTTTAAGAAGTGGGGGGGCAGATACGCAGTATTTT
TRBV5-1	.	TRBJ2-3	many	CASSFLAEGPTDTQYF	TGCGCCAGCAGCTTTCTCGCCGAGGGCCCCACAGATACGCAGTATTTT
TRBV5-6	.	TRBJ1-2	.	CASSFRTANYGYTF	TGTGCCAGCAGCTTCCGGACGGCTAACTATGGCTACACCTTC
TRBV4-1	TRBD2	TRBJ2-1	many	CASSLPGTSGYNEQFF	TGCGCCAGCAGCTTGCCCGGGACTAGCGGATACAATGAGCAGTTCTTC
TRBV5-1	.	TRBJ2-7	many	CASSLAEPPYEQYF	TGCGCCAGCAGCTTGGCCGAACCTCCCTACGAGCAGTACTTC
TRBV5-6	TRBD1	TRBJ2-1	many	CASSAPGQGKEQFF	TGTGCCAGCAGCGCTCCGGGACAGGGAAAGGAGCAGTTCTTC
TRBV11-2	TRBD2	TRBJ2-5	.	CASSFTSGGEETQYF	TGTGCCAGCAGCTTCACTAGCGGGGGGGAAGAGACCCAGTACTTC
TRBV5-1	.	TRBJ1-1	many	CASSLDPMLNTEAFF	TGCGCCAGCAGCTTGGATCCCATGTTGAACACTGAAGCTTTCTTT
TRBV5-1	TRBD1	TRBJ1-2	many	CASRLTGFVGYTF	TGCGCCAGCAGGTTGACAGGGTTCGTCGGCTACACCTTC
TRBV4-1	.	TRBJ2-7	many	CASSQDLGTGHYEQYF	TGCGCCAGCAGCCAAGATTTGGGGACGGGACACTACGAGCAGTACTTC
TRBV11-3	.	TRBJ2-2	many	CASRSTTGELFF	TGTGCCAGCAGGTCCACCACCGGGGAGCTGTTTTTT
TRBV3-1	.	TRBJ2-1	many	CASSQDSESVDEQFF	TGTGCCAGCAGCCAAGATAGCGAAAGTGTCGATGAGCAGTTCTTC
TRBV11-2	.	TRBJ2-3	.	CASSLNRGGADTQYF	TGTGCCAGCAGCTTAAATAGGGGGGGGGCAGATACGCAGTATTTT
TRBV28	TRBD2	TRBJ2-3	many	CASRGTSGTPTDTQYF	TGTGCCAGCAGAGGGACTAGCGGGACCCCCACAGATACGCAGTATTTT
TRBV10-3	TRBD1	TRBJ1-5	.	CATRAGTGVSNQPQHF	TGTGCCACCAGGGCCGGGACAGGGGTGAGCAATCAGCCCCAGCATTTT
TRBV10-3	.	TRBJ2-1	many	CAISESQGPYNEQFF	TGTGCCATCAGTGAGTCGCAGGGCCCATACAATGAGCAGTTCTTC